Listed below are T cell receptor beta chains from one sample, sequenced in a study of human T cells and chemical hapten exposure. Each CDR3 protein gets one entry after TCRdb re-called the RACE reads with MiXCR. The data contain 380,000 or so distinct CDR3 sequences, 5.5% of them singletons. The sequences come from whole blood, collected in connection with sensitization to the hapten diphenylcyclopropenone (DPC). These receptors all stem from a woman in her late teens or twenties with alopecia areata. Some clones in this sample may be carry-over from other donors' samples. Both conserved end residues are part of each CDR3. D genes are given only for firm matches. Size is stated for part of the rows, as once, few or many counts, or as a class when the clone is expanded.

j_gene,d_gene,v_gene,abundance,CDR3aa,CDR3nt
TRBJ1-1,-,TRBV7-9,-,CAQGYTEAFF,TGTGCCCAGGGATACACTGAAGCTTTCTTT
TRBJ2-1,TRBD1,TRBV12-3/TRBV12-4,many,CASSSGTGTMKQFF,TGTGCCAGCAGTTCCGGGACAGGTACAATGAAGCAGTTCTTC
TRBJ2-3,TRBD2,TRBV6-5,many,CASSYSLAVSTDTQYF,TGTGCCAGCAGTTACTCGCTAGCGGTGAGCACAGATACGCAGTATTTT
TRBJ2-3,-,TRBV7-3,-,CASRRTTSNTDTQYF,TGTGCCAGCAGGAGGACTACCTCTAACACAGATACGCAGTATTTT
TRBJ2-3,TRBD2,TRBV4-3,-,CASSQEATSATDTQYF,TGCGCCAGCAGCCAAGAAGCCACTAGCGCCACAGATACGCAGTATTTT
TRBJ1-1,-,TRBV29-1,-,CSVQGHPDSTEAFF,TGCAGCGTTCAAGGGCACCCCGACTCCACTGAAGCTTTCTTT
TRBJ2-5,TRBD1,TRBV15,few,CATSSDREVETQYF,TGTGCCACCAGCAGCGACAGGGAAGTAGAGACCCAGTACTTC
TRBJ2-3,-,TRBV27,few,CASSLYQGRAPDTQYF,TGTGCCAGCAGTTTATATCAGGGGAGGGCCCCAGATACGCAGTATTTT
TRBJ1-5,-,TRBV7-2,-,CASSLDGTNHQPQHF,TGTGCCAGCAGCTTAGACGGGACAAACCATCAGCCCCAGCATTTT
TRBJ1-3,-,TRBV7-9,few,CATRIGSGNTIYF,TGTGCCACCCGGATTGGCTCTGGAAACACCATATATTTT
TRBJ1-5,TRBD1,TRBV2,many,CASSSGGRDQPQHF,TGTGCCAGCAGTTCAGGGGGTCGGGATCAGCCCCAGCATTTT
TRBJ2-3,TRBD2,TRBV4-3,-,CASSQASGGARADTQYF,TGCGCCAGCAGCCAAGCTAGCGGGGGGGCCCGTGCAGATACGCAGTATTTT
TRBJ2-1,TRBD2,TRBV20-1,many,CSARAPGRGGYNEQFF,TGCAGTGCTAGAGCCCCGGGGCGGGGGGGCTACAATGAGCAGTTCTTC
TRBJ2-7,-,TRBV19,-,CASSPGAGREQYF,TGTGCCAGTAGCCCGGGGGCAGGGCGGGAGCAGTACTTC
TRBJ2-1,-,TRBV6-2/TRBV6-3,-,CAIRLDLNNEQFF,TGTGCCATCAGACTAGACCTTAACAATGAGCAGTTCTTC
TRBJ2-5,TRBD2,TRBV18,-,CASSPPLGLAIRTQYF,TGTGCCAGCTCACCACCCCTCGGACTAGCCATAAGGACCCAGTACTTC
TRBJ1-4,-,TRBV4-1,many,CASSHNQGLRDEKLFF,TGCGCCAGCAGCCATAACCAGGGGTTAAGGGATGAAAAACTGTTTTTT
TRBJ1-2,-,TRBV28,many,CASSLRTHGYTF,TGTGCCAGCAGTCTAAGGACCCATGGCTACACCTTC
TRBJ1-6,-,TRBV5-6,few,CASSLQGSDSPLHF,TGTGCCAGCAGCTTACAGGGCTCAGATTCACCCCTCCACTTT
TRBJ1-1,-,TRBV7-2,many,CASSLAVTEAFF,TGTGCCAGCAGCTTAGCGGTCACTGAAGCTTTCTTT
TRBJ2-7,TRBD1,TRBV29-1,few,CSVEGTTGSPYEQYF,TGCAGCGTTGAAGGGACGACAGGGTCCCCCTACGAGCAGTACTTC
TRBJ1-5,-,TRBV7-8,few,CASSLGGTVLHF,TGTGCCAGCAGCCTCGGGGGGACGGTTCTGCATTTT
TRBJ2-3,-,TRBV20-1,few,CSARRTNTDTQYF,TGCAGTGCAAGACGGACTAACACAGATACGCAGTATTTT
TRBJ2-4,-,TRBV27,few,CASSPSGPENIQYF,TGTGCCAGCAGTCCCAGTGGCCCCGAAAACATTCAGTACTTC
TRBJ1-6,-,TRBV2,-,CASSESGGALHF,TGTGCCAGCAGTGAATCGGGGGGGGCCCTCCACTTT
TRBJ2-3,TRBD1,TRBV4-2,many,CASSQEWAGGFTDTQYF,TGTGCCAGCAGCCAAGAATGGGCAGGGGGTTTCACAGATACGCAGTATTTT
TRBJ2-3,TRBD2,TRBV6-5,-,CASSYLLAGGRDTQYF,TGTGCCAGCAGTTACCTACTAGCGGGGGGGCGGGATACGCAGTATTTT
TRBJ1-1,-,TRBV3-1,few,CASSLEGGGNTEAFF,TGTGCCAGCAGCCTCGAAGGAGGGGGAAACACTGAAGCTTTCTTT
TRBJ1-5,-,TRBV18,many,CASSPSREDQPQHF,TGTGCCAGCTCACCAAGTAGGGAGGATCAGCCCCAGCATTTT